The rows below give T cell receptor beta chains drawn from one sample of a study of cytomegalovirus exposure and HLA in healthy donors. Generated by immunoSEQ multiplex PCR, the TCRdb table keeps only in-frame clones and is missing some. The sample has 100,000 to 150,000 clones, around 84% seen once. Sequencing input: PBMCs. The receptor set was obtained from a woman between 35 and 50 years old in good health and CMV-seronegative. Both conserved end residues are part of each CDR3. D genes are given only for firm matches. Expanded clones are given a class, and other clones once, few, many or no size at all.

clone size: -
V gene: TRBV19
D gene: TRBD2
J gene: TRBJ2-3
CDR3 DNA: TGTGCCAGTAGTATAGGCAAGCGGGAGGGCCTAAGCACAGATACGCAGTATTTT
CDR3 protein: CASSIGKREGLSTDTQYF

clone size: -
V gene: TRBV5-6
D gene: -
J gene: TRBJ2-5
CDR3 DNA: TGTGCCAGCAGCCACGAATGGGCAGGGGAGACCCAGTACTTC
CDR3 protein: CASSHEWAGETQYF

clone size: -
V gene: TRBV6-1
D gene: TRBD2
J gene: TRBJ2-7
CDR3 DNA: TGTGCCAGCAGTGAAGGTTTGGCGGGAGGCCTCTACGAGCAGTACTTC
CDR3 protein: CASSEGLAGGLYEQYF

clone size: -
V gene: TRBV18
D gene: -
J gene: TRBJ2-3
CDR3 DNA: TGTGCCAGCTCACTGTACGCGGATACGCAGTATTTT
CDR3 protein: CASSLYADTQYF

clone size: -
V gene: TRBV4-2
D gene: -
J gene: TRBJ1-1
CDR3 DNA: TGTGCCAGCAGCCAAGTTGGAGGGACGAACACTGAAGCTTTCTTT
CDR3 protein: CASSQVGGTNTEAFF

clone size: -
V gene: TRBV4-2
D gene: TRBD2
J gene: TRBJ2-3
CDR3 DNA: TGTGCCAGCAGCCGCGTGACTAGCGGGAGAATGCTGGGCACAGATACGCAGTATTTT
CDR3 protein: CASSRVTSGRMLGTDTQYF

clone size: -
V gene: TRBV6-5
D gene: -
J gene: TRBJ2-3
CDR3 DNA: TGTGCCAGTATACTCGCGGATACGCAGTATTTT
CDR3 protein: CASILADTQYF

clone size: few
V gene: TRBV6-1
D gene: TRBD2
J gene: TRBJ2-2
CDR3 DNA: TGTGCCAGCAGTGAAGTTAGCGGGAGGGATTACAGGGTCGGGGAGCTGTTTTTT
CDR3 protein: CASSEVSGRDYRVGELFF

clone size: -
V gene: TRBV28
D gene: -
J gene: TRBJ2-7
CDR3 DNA: TGTGCCAGCAGTTTGAGTGTCGAGCAGTACTTC
CDR3 protein: CASSLSVEQYF

clone size: -
V gene: TRBV25-1
D gene: TRBD2
J gene: TRBJ2-4
CDR3 DNA: TGTGCCAGCAGTGAGACTAGCGGGAGGGAAGACATTCAGTACTTC
CDR3 protein: CASSETSGREDIQYF

clone size: -
V gene: TRBV13
D gene: -
J gene: TRBJ2-4
CDR3 DNA: TGTGCCAGCAGCGTACCGGGATCAAACAGTCAGTACTTC
CDR3 protein: CASSVPGSNSQYF

clone size: -
V gene: TRBV4-2
D gene: -
J gene: TRBJ1-5
CDR3 DNA: TGTGCCAGCAGCCAAGATCCGGCAGACAATTATAGCAATCAGCCCCAGCATTTT
CDR3 protein: CASSQDPADNYSNQPQHF

clone size: -
V gene: TRBV20-1
D gene: -
J gene: TRBJ2-7
CDR3 DNA: TGCAGTGCTTCCTTATACGAGCAGTACTTC
CDR3 protein: CSASLYEQYF

clone size: -
V gene: TRBV27
D gene: -
J gene: TRBJ1-5
CDR3 DNA: TGTGCCAGCAGTGTTCCGGACACCAATCAGCCCCAGCATTTT
CDR3 protein: CASSVPDTNQPQHF

clone size: few
V gene: TRBV28
D gene: -
J gene: TRBJ1-2
CDR3 DNA: TGTGCCAGCAGTTTAGGGGCCCAGAACTATGGCTACACCTTC
CDR3 protein: CASSLGAQNYGYTF

clone size: -
V gene: TRBV27
D gene: -
J gene: TRBJ1-1
CDR3 DNA: TGTGCCAGCAGGGACAGTCCCACTGAAGCTTTCTTT
CDR3 protein: CASRDSPTEAFF

clone size: -
V gene: TRBV10-3
D gene: -
J gene: TRBJ1-1
CDR3 DNA: TGTGCCATCAGTGAAGGGAGGGACACTGAAGCTTTCTTT
CDR3 protein: CAISEGRDTEAFF

clone size: -
V gene: TRBV28
D gene: -
J gene: TRBJ1-2
CDR3 DNA: TGTGCCAGCAGTTTAACCGGGGAGCCCTATGGCTACACCTTC
CDR3 protein: CASSLTGEPYGYTF

clone size: -
V gene: TRBV6-6
D gene: TRBD1
J gene: TRBJ1-2
CDR3 DNA: TGTGCCAGCAGGGCGGGACAGGGGGCGAGTTATGGCTACACCTTC
CDR3 protein: CASRAGQGASYGYTF

clone size: -
V gene: TRBV19
D gene: TRBD1
J gene: TRBJ2-7
CDR3 DNA: TGTGCCAGTAGTATACGGGGGACAGGGGGCTACGAGCAGTACTTC
CDR3 protein: CASSIRGTGGYEQYF

clone size: -
V gene: TRBV14
D gene: -
J gene: TRBJ1-1
CDR3 DNA: TGTGCCAGCGCTCGATCCCTCGGAGGGGCCGAGGAGGCTTTCTTT
CDR3 protein: CASARSLGGAEEAFF

clone size: -
V gene: TRBV6-1
D gene: -
J gene: TRBJ1-4
CDR3 DNA: TGTGCCAGCAGTCTCTCCGGGGGGGCTGGTGAAAAACTGTTTTTT
CDR3 protein: CASSLSGGAGEKLFF

clone size: few
V gene: TRBV7-9
D gene: -
J gene: TRBJ2-4
CDR3 DNA: TGTGCCAGCAGCCCGGAGCTAGCCAAAAACAGTCAGTACTTC
CDR3 protein: CASSPELAKNSQYF

clone size: -
V gene: TRBV7-6
D gene: -
J gene: TRBJ2-3
CDR3 DNA: TGTGCCAGCAGCCGATCCGGGACAAGGGCAGGCACAGATACGCAGTATTTT
CDR3 protein: CASSRSGTRAGTDTQYF

clone size: -
V gene: TRBV5-4
D gene: TRBD2
J gene: TRBJ2-3
CDR3 DNA: TGTGCCAGCAGCTTGAGGGCTAGCGGGAACACAGATACGCAGTATTTT
CDR3 protein: CASSLRASGNTDTQYF

clone size: -
V gene: TRBV18
D gene: TRBD1
J gene: TRBJ1-5
CDR3 DNA: TGTGCCAGCTCACCGACAGACAGGGCCAATCAGCCCCAGCATTTT
CDR3 protein: CASSPTDRANQPQHF

clone size: -
V gene: TRBV28
D gene: TRBD1
J gene: TRBJ1-2
CDR3 DNA: TGTGCCAGCAGCGAATTGGACAGGGCCTCCCCCGGCTACACCTTC
CDR3 protein: CASSELDRASPGYTF

clone size: -
V gene: TRBV2
D gene: TRBD1
J gene: TRBJ2-4
CDR3 DNA: TGTGCCAGCGGGGACAGGGGGCCCGTAGTGAACTTC
CDR3 protein: CASGDRGPVVNF

clone size: -
V gene: TRBV6-1
D gene: TRBD2
J gene: TRBJ2-7
CDR3 DNA: TGTGCCAGCAGCAGGGGACTAGAGTTCTACGAGCAGTACTTC
CDR3 protein: CASSRGLEFYEQYF

clone size: -
V gene: TRBV5-1
D gene: -
J gene: TRBJ2-1
CDR3 DNA: TGCGCCAGCAGCTTGTATGCGTCCTACAATGAGCAGTTCTTC
CDR3 protein: CASSLYASYNEQFF

clone size: -
V gene: TRBV5-1
D gene: TRBD1
J gene: TRBJ2-4
CDR3 DNA: TGCGCCAGCAGCGGGACAGGGGCTAGAGACATTCAGTACTTC
CDR3 protein: CASSGTGARDIQYF

clone size: few
V gene: TRBV5-6
D gene: -
J gene: TRBJ1-2
CDR3 DNA: TGTGCCAGCAGCTTGGGCCGGGGAGGGGGCTACACCTTC
CDR3 protein: CASSLGRGGGYTF

clone size: once
V gene: TRBV9
D gene: -
J gene: TRBJ2-1
CDR3 DNA: TGTGCCAGCAGCAAGACTACTTTCTCCTACAATGAGCAGTTCTTC
CDR3 protein: CASSKTTFSYNEQFF

clone size: -
V gene: TRBV4-1
D gene: -
J gene: TRBJ2-7
CDR3 DNA: TGCGCCAGCAGCCGAGGTGGGGAGCAGGCGTACGAGCAGTACTTC
CDR3 protein: CASSRGGEQAYEQYF

clone size: few
V gene: TRBV29-1
D gene: TRBD2
J gene: TRBJ2-3
CDR3 DNA: TGCAGCGTTGCCTTCAGCGGGAGGGCAGATACGCAGTATTTT
CDR3 protein: CSVAFSGRADTQYF

clone size: -
V gene: TRBV23-1
D gene: TRBD1
J gene: TRBJ2-7
CDR3 DNA: TGCGCCACCACGGGACAGGGGGCTTACGAGCAGTACTTC
CDR3 protein: CATTGQGAYEQYF

clone size: few
V gene: TRBV27
D gene: TRBD2
J gene: TRBJ2-2
CDR3 DNA: TGTGCCAGCAGTCCCCTGGCGGGAGCGAACACCGGGGAGCTGTTTTTT
CDR3 protein: CASSPLAGANTGELFF

clone size: -
V gene: TRBV19
D gene: TRBD1
J gene: TRBJ1-6
CDR3 DNA: TGTGCCAGTAGTACCGACAGGGACAATTCACCCCTCCACTTT
CDR3 protein: CASSTDRDNSPLHF

clone size: -
V gene: TRBV5-8
D gene: -
J gene: TRBJ1-4
CDR3 DNA: TGTGCCAGCAGCGCGGGGCAAAACCTTTTAAATGAAAAACTGTTTTTT
CDR3 protein: CASSAGQNLLNEKLFF

clone size: -
V gene: TRBV11-2
D gene: -
J gene: TRBJ1-1
CDR3 DNA: TGTGCCAGCAGCCCGGGGGGGAACACTGAAGCTTTCTTT
CDR3 protein: CASSPGGNTEAFF

clone size: -
V gene: TRBV4-1
D gene: -
J gene: TRBJ2-1
CDR3 DNA: TGCGCCAGCAGCCAAGCTACGACTAGATCGGTGGGTGATGAGCAGTTCTTC
CDR3 protein: CASSQATTRSVGDEQFF

clone size: -
V gene: TRBV5-5
D gene: TRBD1
J gene: TRBJ1-5
CDR3 DNA: TGTGCCAGCAGTTCAGACAGGGGCAATCAGCCCCAGCATTTT
CDR3 protein: CASSSDRGNQPQHF

clone size: -
V gene: TRBV5-5
D gene: -
J gene: TRBJ1-1
CDR3 DNA: TGTGCCAGCAGCTCCACAATGAACAGAGCTGAAGCTTTCTTT
CDR3 protein: CASSSTMNRAEAFF

clone size: -
V gene: TRBV12-5
D gene: -
J gene: TRBJ2-1
CDR3 DNA: TGTGCTAGTGGTTTGCTAACCCGGACAGCTTACAATGAGCAGTTCTTC
CDR3 protein: CASGLLTRTAYNEQFF

clone size: -
V gene: TRBV7-9
D gene: -
J gene: TRBJ2-4
CDR3 DNA: TGTGCCAGCAGCTTAGGCGGGTATGAGGCCAAAAACATTCAGTACTTC
CDR3 protein: CASSLGGYEAKNIQYF

clone size: once
V gene: TRBV6-1
D gene: TRBD2
J gene: TRBJ2-7
CDR3 DNA: TGTGCCAGCAGTGAAGGGGGACTAGCGCCTTACGAGCAGTACTTC
CDR3 protein: CASSEGGLAPYEQYF

clone size: -
V gene: TRBV7-9
D gene: -
J gene: TRBJ2-2
CDR3 DNA: TGTGCCAGCAGCTTAGCGCCAAACAGATACACCGGGGAGCTGTTTTTT
CDR3 protein: CASSLAPNRYTGELFF

clone size: -
V gene: TRBV18
D gene: TRBD1
J gene: TRBJ2-1
CDR3 DNA: TGTGCCAGCTCACCCGGGACAGGGGCTGGGGGTGAGCAGTTCTTC
CDR3 protein: CASSPGTGAGGEQFF

clone size: -
V gene: TRBV6-1
D gene: TRBD1
J gene: TRBJ1-3
CDR3 DNA: TGTGCCAGCAGGCCGGGACAGTGGGGAAACACCATATATTTT
CDR3 protein: CASRPGQWGNTIYF

clone size: -
V gene: TRBV10-3
D gene: TRBD2
J gene: TRBJ2-3
CDR3 DNA: TGTGCCATCAGCAACAAACTAGCGGGAGGAGGAGATACGCAGTATTTT
CDR3 protein: CAISNKLAGGGDTQYF

clone size: -
V gene: TRBV6-1
D gene: TRBD1
J gene: TRBJ2-1
CDR3 DNA: TGTGCCAGCAGTGAACCCGGGACAGTATACAATGAGCAGTTCTTC
CDR3 protein: CASSEPGTVYNEQFF

clone size: -
V gene: TRBV28
D gene: -
J gene: TRBJ1-5
CDR3 DNA: TGTGCCAGCAGTTTATCGTCCTTCAATCAGCCCCAGCATTTT
CDR3 protein: CASSLSSFNQPQHF

clone size: once
V gene: TRBV28
D gene: -
J gene: TRBJ1-1
CDR3 DNA: TGTGCCAGCAGTCCCTATGGTGAGGCGAGGACTGAAGCTTTCTTT
CDR3 protein: CASSPYGEARTEAFF

clone size: -
V gene: TRBV25-1
D gene: TRBD1
J gene: TRBJ1-1
CDR3 DNA: TGTGCCAGCAGTGATACTTGGGACAGTAACACTGAAGCTTTCTTT
CDR3 protein: CASSDTWDSNTEAFF

clone size: -
V gene: TRBV10-1
D gene: TRBD1
J gene: TRBJ1-2
CDR3 DNA: TGCGCCCTTAACCGGGACAGGGATGGCTACACCTTC
CDR3 protein: CALNRDRDGYTF

clone size: -
V gene: TRBV7-2
D gene: -
J gene: TRBJ2-1
CDR3 DNA: TGTGCCAGCAGCTCCGGTACAGGGTCCCTCTTTTACAATGAGCAGTTCTTC
CDR3 protein: CASSSGTGSLFYNEQFF

clone size: -
V gene: TRBV5-4
D gene: -
J gene: TRBJ2-7
CDR3 DNA: TGTGCCAGCAGCCGCACTAATCCCGCCGGAGGCGAGCAGTACTTC
CDR3 protein: CASSRTNPAGGEQYF

clone size: -
V gene: TRBV6-1
D gene: TRBD1
J gene: TRBJ2-5
CDR3 DNA: TGTGCCAGCAGTGAAGCGGACAGGGGAGAGACCCAGTACTTC
CDR3 protein: CASSEADRGETQYF

clone size: -
V gene: TRBV28
D gene: TRBD2
J gene: TRBJ2-5
CDR3 DNA: TGTGCCAGCAGTTCCGGCGGGAGCCTAGGGGAGACCCAGTACTTC
CDR3 protein: CASSSGGSLGETQYF